The sequence of this T cell receptor (beta chain) was determined in a study of cytomegalovirus exposure and HLA in healthy donors. V lost 1 base, J lost 13 bases, and 8 bases lay in between. Germline V CDR1 and CDR2: PRHDT, FYEKMQ (reference sequence). This CDR3 is 12 amino acids long. PCR used 60 Vbeta primers and 13 Jbeta primers. The assay was immunoSEQ multiplex PCR, and TCRdb's table has in-frame clones only and misses some. The data show roughly 120,000 clones, 9.5% seen once. V is TRBV13 and J is TRBJ1-6; no firm D call. Sequencing used PBMCs. The clonotype comes from a man between 25 and 39 years old in good health and CMV-seronegative. CDR3 residues: CASSLARSPLHF. CDR3 in DNA: TGTGCCAGCAGCTTAGCCCGGAGCCCCCTCCACTTT.